Detailed here is one T cell receptor beta chain. Its specificity is not known. Investigators sought sequencing depths of between 1 in 200,000 and 1 in 1 million T cells. Assay used: immunoSEQ multiplex PCR; TCRdb lists only in-frame clones, some missing. The sample records hundreds of thousands of clones, roughly 77% being singletons. The data originate from a study of cytotoxic CD8 clonotypes in ibrutinib-treated CLL. Regarding the study as a whole: Higher clonality was seen at ibrutinib response and a return toward baseline at progression. Measured clonality at baseline was greater than in age-matched healthy donors and tracked with circulating CD8+ T-cell counts.

The CDR3 is 16 residues long. V lost 2 bases and J lost 5, with 15 bases in between. CDR1 and CDR2 from the germline V gene are LNHNV and YYDKDF (reference sequence). The chain is built from TRBV15 and TRBJ1-4; a weak D match, TRBD1 (5 bases). The sample here was PBMCs, taken after 12 months of ibrutinib treatment. The clonotype was recovered from a human donor with chronic lymphocytic leukemia. This CDR3 is CATSRRIGTINEKLFF. The CDR3 DNA reads TGTGCCACCAGCAGACGAATCGGGACCATAAATGAAAAACTGTTTTTT.